The 23 T cell receptor beta chains below come from one sample, sequenced in a study of chemoradiotherapy in HPV16-positive cancers. The assay was immunoSEQ multiplex PCR, and TCRdb's table has in-frame clones only and misses some. The table has about 4,800 clones, around 86% seen once. The starting material was tumor tissue, obtained from a patient who underwent chemoradiotherapy. The origin of the receptors is a human donor with HPV-associated anogenital cancer.

The rearrangement links TRBV19 to TRBJ1-6, with 7 bases identical to TRBD1. In germline, CDR1 is LNHDA, CDR2 SQIVND (reference sequence). The V and J ends lost 5 bases and 7 bases, in that order; junction bases with no gene match: 5. The CDR3 length is 14 residues. The CDR3 loop is CASSLRQGNSPLHF. In DNA form, the CDR3 reads TGTGCCAGTAGTCTTCGACAGGGCAATTCACCCCTCCACTTT.

V and J are TRBV5-4 and TRBJ1-1; D is uncertain. The CDR3 has 12 residues. Germline V gene data show CDR1 as SGHNT and CDR2 as YYREEE (reference sequence). V was trimmed by 10 bases and J by 3 bases, leaving 13 bases between them. CDR3 nucleotide sequence: TGTGCCTGCTCAAGGGAGGACACTGAAGCTTTCTTT. Its translation is CACSREDTEAFF.

The chain has TRBV7-6 and TRBJ1-1, with D unclear. V lost 6 bases, J lost 0 bases, and 14 bases lay in between. CDR1 is SGHVS, CDR2 FNYEAQ, per germline. The CDR3 has 15 residues. CDR3 in DNA: TGTGCCAGCAGTCTGCGGGCAGCAATGAACACTGAAGCTTTCTTT. Its protein product is CASSLRAAMNTEAFF.

This chain uses TRBV28 with TRBJ2-7, with D possibly TRBD1 on 6 matching bases. Deletions cut 4 bases from V and 4 bases from J, with 14 bases between. In germline, CDR1 is MDHEN, CDR2 SYDVKM. This CDR3 has 14 residues. The CDR3 protein is CASSSPVGGYEQYF. CDR3 nucleotides: TGTGCCAGCAGTTCACCCGTAGGGGGTTACGAGCAGTACTTC. Full variable domain (rest looked up from reference TRBV28 and TRBJ2-7): DVKVTQSSRYLVKRTGEKVFLECVQDMDHENMFWYRQDPGLGLRLIYFSYDVKMKEKGDIPEGYSVSREKKERFSLILESASTNQTSMYLCASSSPVGGYEQYFGPGTRLTVT.

V usage is TRBV19 and J usage is TRBJ1-5, with D unresolved. There are 14 residues in the CDR3. Germline V gene lookup returns CDR1 LNHDA and CDR2 SQIVND (reference sequence). V was cut by 3 bases and J by 3 bases, with 9 bases left in between. CDR3 DNA sequence: TGTGCCAGTAGTATTGGGCAGATCAATCAGCCCCAGCATTTT. It is translated as CASSIGQINQPQHF.

The chain has TRBV7-2 and TRBJ1-2, with D maybe TRBD1 (5 bases). Trimming removed 4 bases from V and 7 bases from J, with 10 bases in between. The CDR3 is made up of 12 amino acids. The germline CDR1 and CDR2 sequences are SGHTA and FQGNSA. In DNA, the CDR3 is TGTGCCAGCAGCTGGGCGCAGGGTGGCTACACCTTC. Protein: CASSWAQGGYTF.

The chain combines TRBV5-1 with TRBJ2-3, with 12 nucleotides matching TRBD2. CDR1 and CDR2 (germline): SGHRS, YFSETQ. The junction had 5 bases not matched to a gene; V was cut back by 3 bases and J by 3 bases. The CDR3 consists of 16 residues. The CDR3 DNA follows: TGCGCCAGCAGCTCCCGGACTAGCGGGATTACAGATACGCAGTATTTT. Translating gives CASSSRTSGITDTQYF.

This chain uses TRBV28 with TRBJ1-5; D remains ambiguous. The CDR3 is made up of 14 amino acids. CDR1 is MDHEN and CDR2 is SYDVKM in the germline V gene. V gave up 7 bases and J gave up 4 bases, with 14 bases separating them. CDR3 in amino acids: CASIPEGKNQPQHF. CDR3 DNA sequence: TGTGCCAGCATCCCCGAGGGCAAAAATCAGCCCCAGCATTTT.

The V and J genes are TRBV28 and TRBJ2-7, with 7 bases that match TRBD1. V lost 6 bases to trimming and J lost 7 bases; unmatched junction nucleotides: 18. This CDR3 has 16 amino acids. Germline assignment: CDR1 MDHEN and CDR2 SYDVKM. The CDR3 here is CASSRGGTALSWEQYF. The CDR3, as DNA: TGTGCCAGCAGCCGTGGTGGGACAGCCCTTTCGTGGGAGCAGTACTTC.

CDR3 amino acids: CASSWAGEGEETQYF. CDR3 DNA: TGTGCCAGCAGCTGGGCAGGGGAAGGGGAAGAGACCCAGTACTTC. The chain carries TRBV5-6 and TRBJ2-5; D is possibly TRBD1 (6 bases). The length of the CDR3 is 15 residues. Germline-derived CDR1 and CDR2 are SGHDT and YYEEEE. V lost 3 bases, J lost 3 bases, and 15 bases lay in between.

The J gene is TRBJ2-3, the V gene TRBV29-1; D remains ambiguous. The ends were cut back, 8 bases at V and 0 bases at J, with 15 bases in the middle. The length of the CDR3 is 14 residues. Per germline, CDR1 SQVTM and CDR2 ANQGSEA. CDR3 in amino acids: CSLGLGVSTDTQYF. The CDR3 nucleotides read TGCAGCCTTGGGCTAGGTGTGAGCACAGATACGCAGTATTTT.

The V gene is TRBV7-2, the J gene TRBJ1-1; D not resolved. The CDR3 sequence is 14 residues long. Germline values: CDR1 SGHTA, CDR2 FQGNSA. Trimming took off 5 bases at V and 1 base at J, with 11 bases between the two ends. The CDR3 reads CASSPRGGNTEAFF. Written as DNA, the CDR3 is TGTGCCAGCAGCCCGAGAGGAGGGAACACTGAAGCTTTCTTT.

The rearrangement links TRBV1 to TRBJ2-6. TRBV1 represents a pseudogene. There are 17 residues in the CDR3. The CDR3 DNA reads TGCACCAGCAGTATGGAACGTGCACAAAGTCGGGCCAACGTCCTGACTTTC. Its protein product is CTSSMERAQSRANVLTF.

The count of this clone is one. The chain is built from TRBV10-3 and TRBJ1-2; 8 bases align to TRBD1. There are 16 residues in the CDR3. The germline gives CDR1 ENHRY, CDR2 SYGVKD. The ends lost 0 bases at V and 3 bases at J; junction bases unmatched: 6. The CDR3 loop is CAISESRRGQDYGYTF. CDR3 in DNA: TGTGCCATCAGTGAGTCGCGTCGGGGACAGGACTATGGCTACACCTTC.

The rearrangement uses TRBV6-6 and TRBJ2-7, with D uncertain. CDR1 and CDR2 (germline): MNHNY, SVGAGI (reference sequence). CDR3 length: 15 amino acids. V gave up 2 bases and J gave up 0 bases, with 11 bases separating them. In DNA, the CDR3 is TGTGCCAGCAGTTACAAAGGGCTTAGCTCCTACGAGCAGTACTTC. This translates into CASSYKGLSSYEQYF.

The chain carries TRBV5-1 and TRBJ2-5, with D maybe TRBD2 (5 bases). The V and J ends lost 4 bases and 7 bases respectively, with 14 bases between them. Germline V lookup: CDR1 SGHRS, CDR2 YFSETQ. The CDR3 extends over 13 amino acids. CDR3: CASSGQTAGTQYF. The CDR3 bases are TGCGCCAGCAGCGGCCAAACCGCGGGGACCCAGTACTTC.

This clone has only a few counts. The V gene is TRBV2, the J gene TRBJ2-3; 10 positions match TRBD2. The V and J ends lost 8 bases and 6 bases, in that order; junction bases with no gene match: 8. CDR3 length equals 14 residues. The germline CDR1 and CDR2 sequences are SNHLY and FYNNEI. CDR3 amino acids: CASQQREGRDTQYF. The DNA of the CDR3 is TGTGCCAGCCAGCAGCGGGAGGGCCGGGATACGCAGTATTTT.

The genes are TRBV5-4 and TRBJ1-4; 9 bases line up with TRBD1. The CDR3 sequence is 16 residues long. The junction had 8 bases not matched to a gene; V was cut back by 0 bases and J by 8 bases. Germline CDR1 and CDR2: SGHNT and YYREEE (reference sequence). CDR3: CASSLGNSGQGEKLFF. In DNA, the CDR3 is TGTGCCAGCAGCTTGGGTAATTCGGGACAGGGCGAAAAACTGTTTTTT.

This sequence joins TRBV11-3 and TRBJ2-2, with TRBD1 matching 8 bases. This CDR3 spans 15 amino acids. With V trimmed by 5 bases and J by 0 bases, 2 bases remained unmatched. Germline V gives CDR1 SGHNT, CDR2 YENEEA. CDR3 in DNA: TGTGCCAGCAGCACGGGACAGGCGAACACCGGGGAGCTGTTTTTT. Translation gives CASSTGQANTGELFF. The complete variable domain, with remaining parts taken from reference TRBV11-3 and TRBJ2-2, reads EAGVVQSPRYKIIEKKQPVAFWCNPISGHNTLYWYLQNLGQGPELLIRYENEEAVDDSQLPKDRFSAERLKGVDSTLKIQPAELGDSAVYLCASSTGQANTGELFFGEGSRLTVL.

The chain carries TRBV9 and TRBJ2-3; no clear D. The CDR3 has 13 amino acids. The V gene lost 4 bases and the J gene lost 6 bases, with 12 bases spanning the gap. Per germline, CDR1 SGDLS and CDR2 YYNGEE. The CDR3: CASSLEVLDTQYF. The CDR3 DNA reads TGTGCCAGCAGCCTCGAGGTTCTGGATACGCAGTATTTT.

The genes are TRBV27 and TRBJ2-7, with 9 bases matching TRBD2. Germline-derived CDR1 and CDR2 are MNHEY and SMNVEV (reference sequence). The CDR3 spans 14 residues. V was pared by 2 bases and J by 2 bases, with 1 base of the junction left unmatched. The CDR3 DNA reads TGTGCCAGCAGTTTAGAGCGGGGGGCCTACGAGCAGTACTTC. Translated: CASSLERGAYEQYF.

The rearrangement joins TRBV6-5 to TRBJ2-2; D is perhaps TRBD2 (6 bases). Trimming removed 6 bases at V and 5 bases at J, with 13 bases between. The CDR3 is made up of 14 amino acids. Germline lookup yields CDR1 MNHEY and CDR2 SVGAGI. The CDR3 spells CASRLPGGTGELFF. The CDR3, as DNA: TGTGCCAGCAGACTGCCAGGAGGGACCGGGGAGCTGTTTTTT.

This chain links TRBV6-5 with TRBJ2-6; D is uncertain. Trimming took 7 bases from V and 0 from J, leaving 7 bases between them. Germline CDR1 and CDR2: MNHEY and SVGAGI. The length of the CDR3 is 14 residues. The CDR3 sequence: CASIGLSGANVLTF. The CDR3 nucleotides read TGTGCCAGCATTGGGCTCTCTGGGGCCAACGTCCTGACTTTC.